This TCR beta chain derives from a study of T cell repertoires in cytomegalovirus infection. Study overall: Public signatures in TCR beta pointed to CMV infection and matching HLA type.

Each CDR3 protein is one row after TCRdb ran MiXCR on the reads. The data show 380,000 or so distinct CDR3 sequences, with roughly 34% seen just once and about 14% held by the top ten. Study-wide results and caveats: Public TCR beta family frequency separated CMV-and-HLA carriers, including in an independent cohort.

For this clonotype: Its target is unknown.

CDR1 is MDHEN and CDR2 is SYDVKM in the germline V gene. The CDR3 totals 15 residues. The V gene lost 7 bases and the J gene lost 8 bases, with 23 bases spanning the gap. The clonotype originates from a human donor in good health (CMV status not recorded). Some clones in this sample may be carry-over from other donors' samples. This chain joins TRBV28 and TRBJ1-2, with D perhaps matching TRBD1 (6 bases). Sequenced here: cultured PBMCs, sampled from culture after CMV antigen stimulation. CDR3 region: CASTPGGQKEWGYTF. Written as DNA, the CDR3 is TGTGCCAGCACCCCGGGGGGCCAAAAAGAGTGGGGCTACACCTTC.